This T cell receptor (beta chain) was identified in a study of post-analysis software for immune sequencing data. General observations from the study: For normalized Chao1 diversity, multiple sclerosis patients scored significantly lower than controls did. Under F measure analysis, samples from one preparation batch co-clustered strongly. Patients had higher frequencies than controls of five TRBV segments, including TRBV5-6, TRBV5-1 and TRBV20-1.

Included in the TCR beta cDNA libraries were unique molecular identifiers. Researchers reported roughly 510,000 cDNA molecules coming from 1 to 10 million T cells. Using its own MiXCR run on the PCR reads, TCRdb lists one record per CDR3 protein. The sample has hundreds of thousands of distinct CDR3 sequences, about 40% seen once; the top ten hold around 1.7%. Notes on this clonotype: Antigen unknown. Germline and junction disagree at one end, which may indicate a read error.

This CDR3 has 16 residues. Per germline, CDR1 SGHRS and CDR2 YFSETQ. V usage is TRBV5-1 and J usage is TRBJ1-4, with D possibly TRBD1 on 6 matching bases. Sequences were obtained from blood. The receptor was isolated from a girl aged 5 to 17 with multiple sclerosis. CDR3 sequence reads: CASNRWGRRSNEKPFF. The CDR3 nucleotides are TGCGCCAGCAATCGGTGGGGGCGAAGATCTAATGAAAAACCGTTTTTT.